These 11 T cell receptor beta chains originate from one sample sequenced in a study of cytomegalovirus exposure and HLA in healthy donors (TCRdb year 2017). The protocol used for the library was the immunoSEQ multiplex PCR assay. Not all clones reach the TCRdb copy of this immuneACCESS table, which keeps in-frame sequences only. Checked studies attribute under half of the gap to unresolved V genes and leave the rest unexplained. The sample has 260,000 or so clones on record, 80% to 95% of them singletons. In total, the top ten clones hold around 3.3% of the sample. The sequencing sample was made of PBMCs. These receptors came from a woman in her twenties or thirties in good health and CMV-seronegative.

The V and J genes are TRBV18 and TRBJ1-5; tentative D call: TRBD1 (5 bases). The CDR3 extends over 17 amino acids. V lost 0 bases and J 5 bases, leaving 17 bases between the germline ends. The germline V gene encodes CDR1 KGHSH and CDR2 LQKENI. CDR3 nucleotides: TGTGCCAGCTCACCACCGGGTAGAGGGGCGACATATCAGCCCCAGCATTTT. It specifies CASSPPGRGATYQPQHF.

This sequence joins TRBV7-3 and TRBJ2-7, with 9 bases fitting TRBD1. CDR3 length: 16 residues. The V gene end was trimmed by 4 bases and the J gene end by 2 bases; junction bases not matched to a gene: 9. CDR1 SGHTA and CDR2 FQGTGA come from the germline V gene. CDR3 sequence reads: CASSSRSGTGPYEQYF. CDR3 nucleotides: TGTGCCAGCAGCTCGCGAAGTGGGACAGGGCCCTACGAGCAGTACTTC. The full variable domain, with the rest looked up from reference TRBV7-3 and TRBJ2-7, is GAGVSQTPSNKVTEKGKYVELRCDPISGHTALYWYRQSLGQGPEFLIYFQGTGAADDSGLPNDRFFAVRPEGSVSTLKIQRTERGDSAVYLCASSSRSGTGPYEQYFGPGTRLTVT.

The V call is TRBV28, the J call TRBJ2-7; 8 bases match TRBD1. Germline CDR1 is MDHEN and CDR2 is SYDVKM. The CDR3 is 12 amino acids. The trim removed 2 bases at V and 9 bases at J, leaving 3 bases unmatched. CDR3 in DNA: TGTGCCAGCAGTTTACTCCAGGGGGCGCAGTACTTC. Translation gives CASSLLQGAQYF.

The chain carries TRBV5-6 and TRBJ2-1; D might be TRBD1 (5 bases). The CDR3 runs to 14 residues. V was trimmed by 3 bases and J by 9 bases, leaving 16 bases between them. Germline lookup yields CDR1 SGHDT and CDR2 YYEEEE. CDR3 residues: CASSSGRVIGEQFF. For the CDR3, the DNA is TGTGCCAGCAGCTCGGGCAGGGTTATCGGTGAGCAGTTCTTC.

The gene calls are TRBV27 and TRBJ1-2, with D unresolved. Germline V CDR1 and CDR2: MNHEY, SMNVEV (reference sequence). This CDR3 contains 13 residues. V lost 7 bases and J lost 6, with 15 bases in between. CDR3 sequence (DNA): TGTGCCAGCAAGAGGTCAGCTCCGGATGGCTACACCTTC. Translated: CASKRSAPDGYTF.

The V call is TRBV6-5, the J call TRBJ1-2; D remains unclear. This CDR3 has 16 amino acids. Trimming shortened V by 4 bases and J by 0 bases, and 15 bases separated the two germline ends. The germline V gene has CDR1 MNHEY and CDR2 SVGAGI. CDR3 coding DNA: TGTGCCAGCAGTTTAACGACATGGACGTCTAACTATGGCTACACCTTC. It yields the protein CASSLTTWTSNYGYTF.

This clone has a single count. This chain uses TRBV28 with TRBJ2-3; D remains ambiguous. The CDR3 sequence is 14 residues long. From germline, CDR1 is MDHEN and CDR2 SYDVKM. V was shortened by 2 bases and J by 4 bases, with 10 bases between the two germline ends. The CDR3 region has the DNA TGTGCCAGCAGTTTAAGGGTGACGGCAGATACGCAGTATTTT. Residues: CASSLRVTADTQYF.

The V and J genes are TRBV5-4 and TRBJ1-2, with TRBD1 as a possible D gene (6 bases). V lost 4 bases to trimming and J lost 0 bases, with 7 bases between them. CDR1 is SGHNT, CDR2 YYREEE, per germline (reference sequence). The CDR3 loop spans 13 amino acids. The CDR3 nucleotides read TGTGCCAGCAGCGAGGGGGCTAACTATGGCTACACCTTC. This codes for CASSEGANYGYTF.

As concerns this clone: Other DNA sequences in this sample translate to the same CDR3. V usage is TRBV29-1 and J usage is TRBJ1-1; D ambiguous. Per germline, CDR1 SQVTM and CDR2 ANQGSEA. The CDR3 runs 13 residues. V lost 4 bases, J lost 0 bases, and 9 bases lay in between. CDR3 sequence reads: CSVVGTLNTEAFF. DNA of the CDR3: TGCAGCGTTGTTGGCACTTTGAACACTGAAGCTTTCTTT.

The chain links TRBV7-9 to TRBJ2-3; D remains ambiguous. In germline, CDR1 is SEHNR, CDR2 FQNEAQ (reference sequence). V gave up 5 bases and J gave up 6 bases, with 9 bases separating them. This CDR3 region has 12 residues. The CDR3 reads CASSELRDTQYF. CDR3 coding DNA: TGTGCCAGCAGCGAACTAAGGGATACGCAGTATTTT.

J is TRBJ2-1 and V is TRBV14, with 13 bases fitting TRBD2. V lost 4 bases and J lost 7; bases outside the gene matches: 7. Germline V gene lookup returns CDR1 SGHDN and CDR2 FVKESK. CDR3 size: 16 residues. The chain's CDR3 is CASSPLGTSGENEQFF. CDR3 sequence (DNA): TGTGCCAGCAGCCCACTCGGGACTAGCGGGGAGAATGAGCAGTTCTTC. Full variable domain (rest looked up from reference TRBV14 and TRBJ2-1): EAGVTQFPSHSVIEKGQTVTLRCDPISGHDNLYWYRRVMGKEIKFLLHFVKESKQDESGMPNNRFLAERTGGTYSTLKVQPAELEDSGVYFCASSPLGTSGENEQFFGPGTRLTVL.